This record covers a single TCR beta chain. This clone's antigen is unknown. No per-base quality is available; no much larger clone lies one base away. Libraries were made using the immunoSEQ multiplex PCR assay. The table was pulled from immuneACCESS by TCRdb, which kept in-frame rearrangements only. Such tables lose some clones; where checked, under half of the loss comes from unresolved V genes, and the rest has no known cause. The sample yields some 38,000 clones; 92% were counted once. The ten largest clonotypes hold under 0.45% of the sample. The data were taken from a study of T cell changes during pregnancy in multiple sclerosis (dated by TCRdb to the late 2010s). Regarding the study in general: The study looked at changes in the T cell repertoire across pregnancy in women with multiple sclerosis.

Clipping removes 4 bases from V and 6 bases from J, with 3 as the unmatched junction base count. Inclusive of the bounding cysteine and phenylalanine, the CDR3 is 12 residues long. Of all the DNA, just the CDR3 is kept, 36 bases in frame from base 1. Reading the germline V gene gives CDR1 SGHRS and CDR2 YFSETQ. This clonotype originated in a female donor in good health, enrolled as a control in a pregnancy study. This receptor chain uses TRBV5-1 and TRBJ1-2; TRBD1 agrees with 7 junctional bases. The sequences come from CD4+ T cells from peripheral blood mononuclear cells, collected after pregnancy. The CDR3 protein is CASSTTGNGYTF. The nucleotide sequence is TGCGCCAGCAGCACGACAGGGAATGGCTACACCTTC.